Here is one TCR beta chain with its context. The antigen remains unidentified. Reared together, all three twin pairs probably met the same infectious agents and vaccines. This sample stems from a study of identical twins' blood T cells. Study-level background: Approximately 50 million reads came from about 12 libraries, six alpha, six beta. General study results and limits: Top TCRbeta clonotypes were shared more with twin than unrelated donors.

MiXCR, run by TCRdb on the 5' RACE reads, gives a single entry per CDR3 protein. The sample has 400,000 or so distinct CDR3 sequences; roughly 30% are singletons. V was cut by 0 bases and J by 8 bases, with 8 bases left in between. CDR3 length equals 12 residues. Looked up from germline, CDR1 is SGHRS and CDR2 is YFSETQ. The sequence came from a woman aged 18 to 55 in good health. The sequencing input was PBMCs. This chain joins TRBV5-1 and TRBJ1-1; a possible D gene is TRBD1 (6 bases). CDR3 DNA sequence: TGCGCCAGCAGCTTGGGTGGACAGGAAGCTTTCTTT. This encodes CASSLGGQEAFF.